These 29 T cell receptor beta chains were all obtained from the same sample, sequenced in a study of T-cell memory formation after mild COVID-19. TCRdb re-derived calls from the 5' RACE reads in MiXCR, one entry per CDR3 protein. This table holds about 120,000 distinct CDR3 sequences, approximately 15% found once. Sequencing was performed on PBMCs or a T cell subset sorted from them (not recorded which). The receptors were gathered from an adult woman who had mild COVID-19 (a few samples of this study predate the infection). Cell type and time point are not known.

This clonotype was seen a few times. J is TRBJ1-1 and V is TRBV5-1; D unresolved. Germline V gives CDR1 SGHRS, CDR2 YFSETQ. Trimming stripped 0 bases from V and 1 base from J, with 13 bases between. The CDR3 sequence is 16 residues long. This CDR3 is CASSLAEIRANTEAFF. As DNA, the CDR3 is TGCGCCAGCAGCTTGGCAGAAATCCGGGCGAACACTGAAGCTTTCTTT.

This clonotype has a handful of counts. The chain carries TRBV2 and TRBJ2-2, with TRBD2 matching over 7 bases. V dropped 8 bases and J dropped 3; count of bases not matched to a gene: 6. Germline V gives CDR1 SNHLY, CDR2 FYNNEI. The CDR3 consists of 14 residues. CDR3 loop: CASGEGYHTGELFF. Here the CDR3 DNA reads TGTGCCAGCGGGGAGGGGTACCACACCGGGGAGCTGTTTTTT.

V gene TRBV6-5 combines with J gene TRBJ1-1; D is uncertain. Trimming took 2 bases from V and 5 from J, leaving 9 bases between them. The CDR3 covers 13 residues. Germline V lookup: CDR1 MNHEY, CDR2 SVGAGI. CDR3 bases: TGTGCCAGCAGTTACACCGGGCGAACTGAAGCTTTCTTT. It encodes CASSYTGRTEAFF.

In its sample, this clonotype was seen a few times. The chain couples TRBV18 to TRBJ2-1; 11 bases map to TRBD2. The CDR3 is made up of 16 amino acids. V trimming: 3 bases; J trimming: 6 bases; junction bases outside the gene matches: 7. Germline V gene data show CDR1 as KGHSH and CDR2 as LQKENI. The CDR3 here is CASSPPGLADINEQFF. The CDR3 DNA is TGTGCCAGCTCACCTCCGGGACTAGCGGACATCAATGAGCAGTTCTTC.

This clonotype has ten or more counts. V and J are TRBV4-3 and TRBJ1-2; 8 bases align to TRBD1. From germline, CDR1 is LGHNA and CDR2 YSLEER. The CDR3 is 14 residues long. With 0 bases clipped from V and 8 bases from J, the junction kept 5 bases outside the gene matches. The chain's CDR3 is CASSQDDRGSGYTF. CDR3 DNA sequence: TGCGCCAGCAGCCAAGATGACAGGGGAAGCGGCTACACCTTC.

This clonotype came up a few times. The V call is TRBV7-9, the J call TRBJ2-7, with D unclear. CDR3 length: 12 residues. CDR1 and CDR2 (germline): SEHNR, FQNEAQ (reference sequence). V was trimmed by 1 base and J by 7 bases, leaving 8 bases between them. The CDR3 is CASSLGTTEQYF. Here the CDR3 DNA reads TGTGCCAGCAGCTTAGGGACCACAGAGCAGTACTTC.

The chain joins TRBV12-3 or TRBV12-4 to TRBJ1-1; no reliable D call. The CDR3 has 13 residues. V gave up 3 bases and J gave up 0 bases, with 5 bases separating them. The CDR3 nucleotides read TGTGCCAGCAGTTTCCCTATGAACACTGAAGCTTTCTTT. Protein product: CASSFPMNTEAFF.

This clonotype appeared a few times. This chain uses TRBV5-1 with TRBJ2-2, with 7 nucleotides matching TRBD2. This CDR3 comprises 16 residues. The trim removed 0 bases at V and 4 bases at J, leaving 6 bases unmatched. Germline CDR1 SGHRS, CDR2 YFSETQ. CDR3 protein: CASSLGAGLITGELFF. The CDR3 DNA reads TGCGCCAGCAGCTTGGGAGCGGGGCTGATCACCGGGGAGCTGTTTTTT.

This clonotype was observed a few times. The V call is TRBV5-6, the J call TRBJ2-5; TRBD2 aligns across 9 bases. V was pared by 1 base and J by 1 base, with 2 bases of the junction left unmatched. The CDR3 length is 15 residues. From germline, CDR1 is SGHDT and CDR2 YYEEEE. The CDR3 sequence: CASSLLAGTQETQYF. The CDR3 DNA follows: TGTGCCAGCAGCTTGCTAGCGGGGACCCAAGAGACCCAGTACTTC.

The J gene is TRBJ2-1, the V gene TRBV7-2, with 11 bases lining up with TRBD2. V was clipped by 3 bases and J by 7 bases; unmatched bases: 5. This CDR3 contains 15 residues. Germline lookup yields CDR1 SGHTA and CDR2 FQGNSA. CDR3 in amino acids: CASSFTGTSGNEQFF. The CDR3 region has the DNA TGTGCCAGCAGCTTCACCGGGACTAGCGGAAATGAGCAGTTCTTC.

The table lists this clonotype with many counts. This chain uses TRBV9 with TRBJ2-5; D unresolved. Germline V gene data show CDR1 as SGDLS and CDR2 as YYNGEE. There are 12 residues in the CDR3. Trimming stripped 0 bases from V and 5 bases from J, with 5 bases between. The CDR3 here is CASSVAGETQYF. CDR3 nucleotides: TGTGCCAGCAGCGTAGCCGGGGAGACCCAGTACTTC. The variable domain in full, with the rest retrieved from reference TRBV9 and TRBJ2-5, is DSGVTQTPKHLITATGQRVTLRCSPRSGDLSVYWYQQSLDQGLQFLIQYYNGEERAKGNILERFSAQQFPDLHSELNLSSLELGDSALYFCASSVAGETQYFGPGTRLLVL.

This clonotype was seen a few times. The chain uses TRBV27 and TRBJ2-5; D possibly corresponds to TRBD2 (6 bases). Trimming took off 3 bases at V and 4 bases at J, with 12 bases between the two ends. Germline CDR1 is MNHEY and CDR2 is SMNVEV (reference sequence). CDR3 length equals 14 residues. Written as DNA, the CDR3 is TGTGCCAGCAGTTTCGGCGGGAACCTAGAGACCCAGTACTTC. Its translation is CASSFGGNLETQYF.

Remarks on this clonotype: One junction end disagrees with the germline gene, perhaps due to a read error. The chain employs TRBV15 and TRBJ1-4, with TRBD1 as a possible D gene (6 bases). The germline gives CDR1 LNHNV, CDR2 YYDKDF (reference sequence). The CDR3 consists of 14 residues. The CDR3 loop is CATSSGTTNEKLFF. Written as DNA, the CDR3 is TGTGCCACCAGCAGCGGGACAACAAATGAAAAACTGTTTTTT.

In its sample, this clonotype was seen a few times. Germline is not matched at one junction end, which may reflect a read error. The chain couples TRBV3-1 to TRBJ2-1; D is unclear. In germline, CDR1 is LGHDT, CDR2 YNNKEL (reference sequence). This CDR3 spans 14 amino acids. The CDR3 sequence is CASNQDMTRNEQFF. CDR3 coding DNA: TGTGCCAGCAACCAAGATATGACTCGGAATGAGCAGTTCTTC.

This clonotype was found a few times. The V call is TRBV4-2, the J call TRBJ2-7, with D tentatively TRBD1 (6 bases). V lost 4 bases to trimming and J lost 7 bases, with 17 bases between them. Germline-derived CDR1 and CDR2 are LGHNA and YNFKEQ. This CDR3 spans 14 amino acids. The CDR3 DNA is TGTGCCAGCAGCCCGAGTAGGGGGTGGGGGGAGCAGTACTTC. The encoded protein is CASSPSRGWGEQYF.

This clonotype was found a few times. The chain employs TRBV15 and TRBJ2-5; TRBD1 agrees at 8 bases. CDR3 size: 15 residues. The V gene end was trimmed by 5 bases and the J gene end by 2 bases; junction bases not matched to a gene: 7. Germline lookup yields CDR1 LNHNV and CDR2 YYDKDF (reference sequence). This CDR3 reads CATSGTRTGQETQYF. DNA for the CDR3: TGTGCCACCAGCGGGACTCGGACAGGGCAAGAGACCCAGTACTTC. The whole variable domain, filled in from reference TRBV15 and TRBJ2-5, reads DAMVIQNPRYQVTQFGKPVTLSCSQTLNHNVMYWYQQKSSQAPKLLFHYYDKDFNNEADTPDNFQSRRPNTSFCFLDIRSPGLGDTAMYLCATSGTRTGQETQYFGPGTRLLVL.

There are a few counts of this clonotype. The gene calls are TRBV4-3 and TRBJ2-1, with D perhaps matching TRBD2 (6 bases). The CDR3 runs to 18 residues. The germline V gene encodes CDR1 LGHNA and CDR2 YSLEER. The V end was cut by 3 bases, the J end by 4 bases, with 22 bases between. CDR3 sequence reads: CASSQAPSEIQDYNEQFF. CDR3 coding DNA: TGCGCCAGCAGCCAGGCCCCTAGCGAAATACAAGATTACAATGAGCAGTTCTTC.

This clonotype appeared many times. This chain uses TRBV5-1 with TRBJ1-2; no clear D. The CDR3 spans 13 residues. V dropped 0 bases and J dropped 2 bases, with 5 bases sitting between them. Germline-derived CDR1 and CDR2 are SGHRS and YFSETQ. The CDR3, as DNA: TGCGCCAGCAGCTTGGAAGGAAACTATGGCTACACCTTC. Translating it yields CASSLEGNYGYTF.

This clonotype was detected only a few times. The chain links TRBV7-2 to TRBJ2-3; 11 bases align to TRBD2. The CDR3 has 17 residues. CDR1 and CDR2 from the germline V gene are SGHTA and FQGNSA. The V and J ends lost 1 base and 6 bases, in that order; junction bases with no gene match: 9. CDR3 protein: CASSLVLAGGFYDTQYF. DNA of the CDR3: TGTGCCAGCAGCTTAGTTCTAGCGGGAGGATTCTACGATACGCAGTATTTT. The full variable domain, its missing parts supplied by reference TRBV7-2 and TRBJ2-3, is GAGVSQSPSNKVTEKGKDVELRCDPISGHTALYWYRQSLGQGLEFLIYFQGNSAPDKSGLPSDRFSAERTGGSVSTLTIQRTQQEDSAVYLCASSLVLAGGFYDTQYFGPGTRLTVL.

The J gene is TRBJ2-1, the V gene TRBV5-1; TRBD2 matches 7 bases. CDR1 and CDR2 (germline): SGHRS, YFSETQ. The CDR3 consists of 16 residues. The ends lost 0 bases at V and 0 bases at J; junction bases unmatched: 3. The CDR3 nucleotides are TGCGCCAGCAGCTTGGTGCTAGCGGACTCCTACAATGAGCAGTTCTTC. Translation gives CASSLVLADSYNEQFF.

This clonotype was seen ten or more times. The CDR3 DNA follows: TGCGCCAGCAGCCAAGCCGACAGGGACAACACCATATATTTT. It specifies CASSQADRDNTIYF. V usage is TRBV4-1 and J usage is TRBJ1-3; 7 nucleotides line up with TRBD1. The V gene's germline CDR1 is MGHRA and CDR2 YSYEKL. The CDR3 has 14 residues. Trimming at V came to 1 base and at J to 7 bases, leaving 4 bases not matched to a gene.

The genes are TRBV7-2 and TRBJ2-1; 7 nucleotides line up with TRBD2. The J segment lost 9 bases and the V segment lost 1 base, leaving 9 bases of the junction unmatched. Germline V lookup: CDR1 SGHTA, CDR2 FQGNSA. The CDR3 loop spans 15 amino acids. CDR3 sequence: CASSLGSSWEGEQFF. The CDR3 DNA reads TGTGCCAGCAGCTTAGGGTCCAGCTGGGAGGGTGAGCAGTTCTTC.

The V call is TRBV5-1, the J call TRBJ1-2; TRBD1 might be the D (5 bases). The CDR3 consists of 12 residues. Per germline, CDR1 SGHRS and CDR2 YFSETQ. The V and J ends lost 0 bases and 10 bases respectively, with 10 bases between them. CDR3 in DNA: TGCGCCAGCAGCTTGGCCAGGGTCGACTACACCTTC. This translates into CASSLARVDYTF.

This clonotype was seen only a few times. The chain combines TRBV5-1 with TRBJ1-2, with D possibly TRBD1 on 5 matching bases. V was clipped by 0 bases and J by 6 bases, with 12 bases between them. The germline CDR1 and CDR2 sequences are SGHRS and YFSETQ. This CDR3 has 14 amino acids. The CDR3 DNA reads as TGCGCCAGCAGCTTGGTCGGGGAGGGGCATGGCTACACCTTC. This encodes CASSLVGEGHGYTF.

V and J are TRBV12-3 or TRBV12-4 and TRBJ2-1; D might be TRBD2 (6 bases). The CDR3 loop spans 17 amino acids. Trimming pared 1 base from V and 3 bases from J, leaving 16 bases between. The DNA for the CDR3 is TGTGCCAGCAGTTTAGAAGAGACGGGAGCGTTCTACAATGAGCAGTTCTTC. Encoded protein: CASSLEETGAFYNEQFF.

This clonotype showed up just once. The rearrangement joins TRBV20-1 to TRBJ1-2; TRBD1 matches at 7 bases. The J segment lost 4 bases and the V segment lost 2 bases, leaving 10 bases of the junction unmatched. The CDR3 loop spans 15 amino acids. CDR1 DFQATT and CDR2 SNEGSKA come from the germline V gene (reference sequence). CDR3 sequence reads: CSARIADREAYGYTF. As DNA, the CDR3 is TGCAGTGCTAGAATTGCAGACAGGGAGGCCTATGGCTACACCTTC.

The DNA of the CDR3 is TGTGCCGTAGGCATACAGGGGCCCCTGGATACGCAGTATTTT. It specifies CAVGIQGPLDTQYF. This chain connects TRBV18 to TRBJ2-3, with TRBD1 matching 7 bases. This CDR3 spans 14 amino acids. The V gene end was trimmed by 11 bases and the J gene end by 6 bases; junction bases not matched to a gene: 14. Germline V gives CDR1 KGHSH, CDR2 LQKENI.

The chain recombines TRBV5-4 with TRBJ2-5, with 9 bases lining up with TRBD2. J was trimmed by 5 bases and V by 6 bases; bases with no gene match: 14. The CDR3 runs to 16 residues. The germline CDR1 and CDR2 sequences are SGHNT and YYREEE (reference sequence). The CDR3 DNA is TGTGCCAGCACCACTTGGGTTAGCGGGAGTGGTGAGACCCAGTACTTC. Protein: CASTTWVSGSGETQYF.

This clonotype was seen a few times. The chain uses TRBV20-1 and TRBJ2-7; D remains ambiguous. Germline assignment: CDR1 DFQATT and CDR2 SNEGSKA (reference sequence). The CDR3 runs to 13 residues. Trimming stripped 3 bases from V and 0 bases from J, with 9 bases between. The CDR3 spells CSARSVSSYEQYF. In DNA, the CDR3 is TGCAGTGCTAGGTCTGTTTCCTCCTACGAGCAGTACTTC.